A selection of T cell receptor beta chains follows, all from one sample in a study of cytomegalovirus exposure and HLA in healthy donors. The data were produced by immunoSEQ multiplex PCR, yet TCRdb's version contains in-frame clones alone and is incomplete. In the table there are under 300,000 clones, around 86% of which are singletons. The sequencing input was PBMCs. These receptors all come from a woman younger than 35 in good health and CMV-seronegative. CDR3s include the opening cysteine and the closing phenylalanine or tryptophan. The order of the fields is V gene, D gene, J gene, clone size, CDR3 DNA, CDR3 protein. D genes are given only for firm matches. Expanded clones are given a class, and other clones once, few, many or no size at all.

TRBV7-2,-,TRBJ1-6,-,TGTGCCAGCAGCCTCTATAATTCACCCCTCCACTTT,CASSLYNSPLHF
TRBV28,TRBD1,TRBJ1-2,-,TGTGCCAGCAGTTTATGGCGGGGAGGACAGGGAGATGGCTACACCTTC,CASSLWRGGQGDGYTF
TRBV5-1,-,TRBJ2-3,-,TGCGCCAGCAGCTCCTCTCCTACACATGAGAGGACAGATACGCAGTATTTT,CASSSSPTHERTDTQYF
TRBV7-6,-,TRBJ2-3,-,TGTGCCAGCAGCTTAGCCTACCCCCACCCCAAACGCACAGATACGCAGTATTTT,CASSLAYPHPKRTDTQYF
TRBV30,TRBD1,TRBJ1-5,-,TGTGCCTGGAGTGAGGGGCGTTACAGGGGGCAGTTTCAGCCCCAGCATTTT,CAWSEGRYRGQFQPQHF
TRBV7-9,TRBD1,TRBJ2-5,-,TGTGCCAGCAGCGCGGGACAGGGTGGGGAGACCCAGTACTTC,CASSAGQGGETQYF
TRBV19,TRBD1,TRBJ1-4,-,TGTGCCAGTAGGAGAGGGACAGGGATTGAAAAACTGTTTTTT,CASRRGTGIEKLFF
TRBV10-3,-,TRBJ1-2,few,TGTGCCATCAGTGCCAGGGGTGACTATGGCTACACCTTC,CAISARGDYGYTF
TRBV6-1,TRBD2,TRBJ2-2,-,TGTGCCAGCATGGGGACTAGCGGGACCGGGGAGCTGTTTTTT,CASMGTSGTGELFF
TRBV6-5,TRBD1,TRBJ2-1,-,TGTGCCAGCAGTTACTCGACACAGGGGTCCTACAATGAGCAGTTCTTC,CASSYSTQGSYNEQFF
TRBV19,TRBD1,TRBJ1-2,few,TGTGCCAGTAGTATAGCAGGGGGCGGCTACACCTTC,CASSIAGGGYTF
TRBV2,-,TRBJ2-2,-,TGTGCCAGCAGCGGAGTAACCGGGGAGCTGTTTTTT,CASSGVTGELFF
TRBV7-6,-,TRBJ2-7,-,TGTGCCAGCAGCCCGCGGGAAGGCTCCCCCTACGAGCAGTACTTC,CASSPREGSPYEQYF
TRBV7-3,-,TRBJ1-1,-,TGTGCCAGCAGCTTAATAGCGGGGGGATCCACTGAAGCTTTCTTT,CASSLIAGGSTEAFF
TRBV9,TRBD2,TRBJ2-1,-,TGTGCCAGCAGCTCAGGGACTAGCGGGGGGATCGACAATGAGCAGTTCTTC,CASSSGTSGGIDNEQFF
TRBV10-3,-,TRBJ2-7,-,TGTGCCACCGCACCCGACACAGGGTTGAACTACGAGCAGTACTTC,CATAPDTGLNYEQYF
TRBV11-2,TRBD2,TRBJ2-7,-,TGTGCCAGCAGCTCAGGACTAGACTACGAGCAGTACTTC,CASSSGLDYEQYF
TRBV18,TRBD1,TRBJ1-4,-,TGTGCCAGCTCAACGACCGGGACAGGAGGTGAAAAACTGTTTTTT,CASSTTGTGGEKLFF
TRBV25-1,TRBD1,TRBJ1-6,many,TGTGCCAGCAGTGAAGGGACAGGCCCATGGGCCCTCCACTTT,CASSEGTGPWALHF
TRBV5-1,TRBD1,TRBJ2-7,-,TGCGCCAGCAGCAGCACCCCATCTGGGACAGGGGAAGGGTACGAGCAGTACTTC,CASSSTPSGTGEGYEQYF
TRBV7-3,TRBD1,TRBJ1-1,-,TGTGCCAGCAGCGCCTCGGGACAGGAGAACACTGAAGCTTTCTTT,CASSASGQENTEAFF
TRBV6-1,-,TRBJ1-1,-,TGTGCCAGCAGTTGGAGAGGGTTGACTGAAGCTTTCTTT,CASSWRGLTEAFF
TRBV4-1,-,TRBJ2-7,-,TGCGCCAGCAGCCCGACGGGCTACGAGCAGTACTTC,CASSPTGYEQYF
TRBV6-1,-,TRBJ1-2,-,TGTGCCAGCAGAGAAGACCCAGGCTATGGCTACACCTTC,CASREDPGYGYTF
TRBV9,TRBD1,TRBJ1-1,-,TGTGCCAGCAACTACGGACAGGGGGCCTCTACTGAAGCTTTCTTT,CASNYGQGASTEAFF
TRBV14,-,TRBJ1-2,-,TGTGCCAGCAGCCAAGAAGCAGGGGTGTCTGGCTACACCTTC,CASSQEAGVSGYTF
TRBV5-4,-,TRBJ1-5,-,TGTGCCAGCAGCTTGGCGGGGGAGGAGAATCAGCCCCAGCATTTT,CASSLAGEENQPQHF
TRBV7-9,TRBD2,TRBJ2-1,-,TGTGCCAGCAGCTTATCAGCGGGATCATACAATGAGCAGTTCTTC,CASSLSAGSYNEQFF
TRBV11-3,TRBD2,TRBJ2-2,many,TGTGCCAGCGGGGGACTAGCGGGAGACACCGGGGAGCTGTTTTTT,CASGGLAGDTGELFF
TRBV18,-,TRBJ1-2,-,TGTGCCAGCTCACCCCGGGACTCTCGAGACTACACCTTC,CASSPRDSRDYTF
TRBV4-1,-,TRBJ2-7,-,TGCGCCAGCAGCCAGATGACGCGGGACTCAGAAGAGCAGTACTTC,CASSQMTRDSEEQYF
TRBV2,TRBD1,TRBJ2-2,-,TGTGCCAGCAGTCCTCCAGGGGGAAGGGACACCGGGGAGCTGTTTTTT,CASSPPGGRDTGELFF
TRBV29-1,-,TRBJ1-5,-,TGCAGCGTCGGGAGTAGCAATCAGCCCCAGCATTTT,CSVGSSNQPQHF
TRBV27,TRBD1,TRBJ1-2,-,TGTGCCAGCAGGACAGGGGGTCAAAGCTACACCTTC,CASRTGGQSYTF